This T cell receptor beta chain derives from a study of blood T cell repertoires in COVID-19. Whole-study context: Sites across the United States, Italy and Spain contributed samples from acute and convalescent COVID-19.

In the authors' methods: From reference gene primer amplification, estimates of nucleated cell counts were derived. Clones were sequenced by immunoSEQ multiplex PCR, and TCRdb holds only the in-frame ones, with some missing. The V and J calls and clone size are taken from that table; D and trimming were inferred from the DNA. The profile shows under 50,000 clones, more than 90% of them singletons. Between the trimmed V and J ends, which lost 1 base and 7 bases, there was a span of 5 bases. The CDR3 has 12 residues. Looked up from germline, CDR1 is SEHNR and CDR2 is FQNEAQ (reference sequence). The sample was peripheral blood. The clonotype comes from a man in his 70s with active COVID-19. The genes are TRBV7-9 and TRBJ1-5, with D hard to call. The CDR3 sequence is CASSLGEQPQHF. The CDR3 DNA is TGTGCCAGCAGCTTAGGGGAGCAGCCCCAGCATTTT.